The text below deals with one TCR beta chain. Its antigen specificity is not known. One base away there is no much larger clone; base qualities are not given. Taken from the germline V gene, the CDR1 and CDR2 loops are SQVTM and ANQGSEA. Trimming accounts for 4 bases at V and 7 bases at J, while the number of junction bases matched to no gene is 9. The CDR3 runs 14 residues from the cysteine to the phenylalanine. The retained sequence is limited to the CDR3, 42 bases, with the frame set at the first base. Receptor libraries were prepared by the immunoSEQ multiplex PCR assay. The multiplex PCR relied on a mix of 60 forward primers for TCR Vbeta segments and 13 reverse primers for TCR Jbeta segments. A multiplex PCR assay on genomic DNA amplified the CDR3 region of rearranged TCR beta genes. The amplified TCR beta libraries were sequenced on the Illumina HiSeq System as 87-base-pair reads. As for how the authors treated the data: In a later analysis, 70 million to 95 million unique TCR beta chains were counted across the roughly 610 repertoires, and some 10 million of these chains were shared by at least two donors. To remove PCR and sequencing errors, raw reads were error-corrected and collapsed into unique sequences using a nearest-neighbor algorithm that merged closely related sequences. CDR3 sequences were aligned to IMGT reference sequences to assign V, D and J gene segments. Each retained sequence needed at least a six-nucleotide match to both a V gene segment and a J gene segment. A rearrangement counted as productive if the CDR3 had no stop codons and remained in frame with V and J, and every other rearrangement counted as non-productive. Following IMGT convention, CDR3 was defined as the stretch from the second conserved V-encoded cysteine up to the conserved J-encoded phenylalanine. Sequences without an unambiguous match to a single V gene segment were excluded from the earlier analysis of 587 of the donors. In an earlier analysis of 587 of the donors, V segments were called functional above 56.7% productive rearrangements and were called segregating when the between-donor standard deviation exceeded 5%. To diagnose cytomegalovirus status from the catalog of TCR beta chain sequences, a statistical classification framework was built. In a later analysis, V and J genes were assigned by comparing TCR nucleotide sequences against IMGT/GENE-DB human TR gene sequences. A later analysis assigned CDR3 sequences and most-parsimonious VDJ recombination scenarios with the TCRdist pipeline. In a later analysis, each TCR beta chain was defined by its CDR3 amino acid sequence together with its V-gene family, and reads lacking a unique V-gene family were excluded. To address suspected cross-contamination and a sequencing artifact, a later analysis removed over 500 highly shared, low-generation-probability nucleotide sequences. In a later analysis, a clonal expansion index for each public chain was calculated from normalized within-repertoire ranks of inferred template counts. In a later analysis, generation probabilities were computed with a VDJ recombination model fitted to out-of-frame rearrangements, and the resulting probabilities were checked against IGoR. In a later analysis, hypergeometric tests were used to score TCR-TCR, TCR-HLA and TCR-CMV co-occurrence, with a repertoire-size bias correction applied to TCR pairs. To estimate false discovery rates, a later analysis permuted the HLA or CMV assignments 20 times. A later analysis grouped co-occurring TCRs with DBSCAN, adding TCRdist sequence similarity when clustering within HLA-allele-positive subsets. Repertoires with fewer than 30,000 or more than 120,000 public chains were left out of co-occurrence clustering, as were four to six repertoires with anomalous nucleotide sharing. This immuneACCESS table, as held by TCRdb, lists in-frame sequences with V and J called but not all clones. Of the missing ones, under half trace to an unresolved V gene in checked studies; the others have no known cause. Clonal size and the V and J genes are those of that table, whereas D and trimming came from the DNA. This sample gives about 57,000 clones in total; around 81% of them show up just once. Roughly 5.6% of the sample lies in the top ten.

The cohort was made up of around 720 healthy bone marrow donors. At the time of sampling, every cohort member was nominally healthy, though immune exposures that went unrecorded were likely present. The donor tested CMV seronegative and was one of the 352 seronegative cohort members. A peripheral blood sample was provided by each donor, and peripheral blood mononuclear cells were used for TCR beta sequencing. Genomic DNA extraction from the blood cell samples was performed with the Qiagen DNeasy Blood Extraction Kit. This entry belongs to a study of cytomegalovirus exposure and HLA in healthy donors (dated by TCRdb to about 2017). Turning to the overall study: According to an earlier analysis of a few hundred of the donors, about 180 million T cells yielded roughly 110 million unique TCR beta sequences and around 300 Gb of sequence data. High-throughput TCR immunosequencing, statistical association of individual TCRs with disease status, and machine learning were combined to predict cytomegalovirus infection status. All discovery cohort repertoires had been generated using a single sequencing platform. Of the 398 genotyped donors, about 80% fell in the genetic ancestry cluster associated with self-reported Caucasian donors. The study used immunosequencing to profile the T cell repertoires of 670 or so subjects and linked those repertoires to cytomegalovirus serostatus. Besides the first cohort of hundreds of subjects, a separate validation cohort made up of 120 different subjects was used. The later analysis used no new phenotypic data to find candidate immune exposures, relying instead on TCR beta sequences and their occurrence across donors. Among about 400 genotyped donors of the cohort, an average of about 220,000 unique TCR beta nucleotide sequences was sequenced per donor, of which approximately 19% were non-productive. Class I and class II HLA loci were covered by the typing at four-digit resolution. Donor age, sex, ethnicity and CMV serostatus were compiled alongside the repertoire data. Roughly 5 DR-DQ haplotypes were handled as single units for association and clustering because linkage in the cohort was strong. A later analysis re-analyzed previously published TCR beta repertoires from 500 to 700 donors and added high-resolution HLA genotyping to study TCR occurrence patterns. A later genetic analysis used genome-wide SNP genotypes for about three fifths of the roughly 700 donors, treating that subset as a discovery cohort. The aim of the study was to test whether cataloging public T cell receptors could identify signatures of past pathogen exposure. An early release that covered about 600 HLA-typed donors contained about 300 gigabases of sequencing data and 65 million to 100 million unique TCR sequences. To decide whether each TCR beta V gene segment behaved as functional or pseudogenic, an earlier analysis of approximately 620 of the donors relied on high-throughput TCR beta sequencing. Typing coverage differed by locus: A, B, C, DRB1 and DQB1 were typed in about 620-640 donors, DQA1 in about 500, DPA1 in 600 to 610, and DPB1 in 472.

The research as a whole found: Fewer than 20 rarely observed V segments, including chromosome 9 orphons, were excluded from the earlier analysis of a few hundred of the donors because counts were too low. The authors suggested that the approach could potentially be generalized to other disease states and immunological phenotypes. In a later analysis, TCR association rates were found to vary across HLA loci, with the most associated TCRs seen for DRB1 alleles and the fewest for HLA-C alleles. A later genetic analysis associated a missense DCLRE1C variant with V-gene and J-gene trimming of TCR beta chains, and an independent cohort replicated the association. Assigning TCR associations to individual alleles was difficult when HLA alleles, especially DR and DQ, strongly co-occurred. Correlated functional status among segregating V segments might be attributable to linkage disequilibrium, but an unknown experimental factor could not be ruled out. In vitro tests confirmed that a few of the cytomegalovirus-associated TCR beta chains recognize cytomegalovirus antigens. A later genetic analysis reported fewer N-insertions in productive TCRs among donors in an Asian-associated ancestry cluster than the roughly 700-donor mean. A later analysis reported that several top co-occurrence clusters appeared linked to parvovirus B19, influenza, CMV and Epstein-Barr virus. A later analysis found that HLA-associated TCR beta chains were more clonally expanded and had lower generation probabilities than equally common non-associated chains. This cohort had only TCR beta chains sequenced, and the lack of alpha or paired-chain data limited which features could be detected. For the cohort, immune exposure information was limited to CMV serostatus. Because HLA typing was unavailable for some donors at each locus, only the typed subset was used in association tests. A further reported finding was that TCR beta sequences accurately predicted the HLA-A and HLA-B alleles for most subjects in the first cohort. A group of highly shared sequence variants was considered likely to be a technical artifact of the sequencing pipeline. In an earlier analysis of more than 500 of the donors, most TCR beta V segments appeared in productive rearrangements about 87% or about 30% of the time, broadly matching IMGT annotations. Some IMGT-functional V segments, including TRBV6-2 and TRBV6-3, could not be distinguished by the 87-base-pair reads and were therefore excluded. Roughly uniform sequencing depth across donors was assumed in presence/absence analyses, although this assumption may not hold. A later analysis associated some 17,000 TCR beta sequences with specific HLA alleles at a false discovery rate of 0.05. According to a later analysis, most CMV-associated TCR beta chains appeared to be HLA-restricted, and the HLA associations seemed to be driven largely by CMV exposure. The study listed 150 to 200 TCR beta chains as associated with cytomegalovirus. Across donors, most TCR sequences were observed very rarely, whereas some public TCRs were present in many individuals. Cytomegalovirus status was reported to be diagnosed by the classifier with high specificity and sensitivity in both the original and validation cohorts.

The sequencing sample was made of PBMCs. Rearrangement joined TRBV29-1 to TRBJ2-2; the junction holds 7 bases that match TRBD1. The clonotype comes from a male donor in good health and CMV-seronegative. The bases are TGCAGCGTTGCCGGTGAGGGGGCAGGCGGGGAGCTGTTTTTT. Its protein is CSVAGEGAGGELFF.